This T cell receptor beta chain was profiled in a study of T cells in Graves' hyperthyroidism and ophthalmopathy. Germline values: CDR1 MDHEN, CDR2 SYDVKM. There are 16 residues in the CDR3. TCR beta CDR3 regions were amplified from RNA. When the TCR CDR3 underwent first-round RT-PCR, the HTBI primer set was used. One entry per CDR3 protein results from TCRdb running MiXCR on the multiplex PCR reads. Of around 600,000 distinct CDR3 sequences in the sample, more than 13% were seen once. Ophthalmopathy in the patients scored at least 3 on Clinical Activity Score and at least 4 on NOSPECS grade, lasting under 3 months. Patients with uncontrolled infections, other autoimmune diseases, pregnancy or lactation were excluded. Remarks on this clonotype: As yet, its antigen is unknown. A read error is possible here, since a much larger clone lies one base away.

Study findings and constraints: Peripheral blood also featured most of the thyroid clonotypes expanded above 0.001.

The chain carries TRBV28 and TRBJ2-2, with 7 bases fitting TRBD2. Material for sequencing was blood. The receptor's source is a woman aged 18-29 years with Graves' ophthalmopathy. Written as DNA, the CDR3 is TGTGCCAGCAACCCCCAAAGCGGGATGAACGCCGGGGAGCTGTTTTTT. This sequence encodes CASNPQSGMNAGELFF.